These 13 T cell receptor beta chains came from one sample sequenced in a study of CD8 T cells in Susac syndrome. Random hexamers primed reverse transcription of about 0.5 to 1 ug RNA. Via MiXCR, TCRdb re-called the immunoSEQ multiplex PCR reads, giving one row per CDR3 protein. The table has hundreds of thousands of distinct CDR3 sequences, over 85% seen once. The sample was CD4+ T cells from PBMCs. The receptor source for this set is a human donor with multiple sclerosis.

This clonotype was seen just once. V usage is TRBV5-6 and J usage is TRBJ2-7; no definite D call. The CDR3 totals 13 residues. The V gene's germline CDR1 is SGHDT and CDR2 YYEEEE. V was clipped by 1 base and J by 2 bases, with 7 bases between them. As DNA, the CDR3 is TGTGCCAGCAGCTTGACCCCCCCCTACGAGCAGTACTTC. Translation: CASSLTPPYEQYF. Drawing the rest from reference TRBV5-6 and TRBJ2-7, the complete variable domain is DAGVTQSPTHLIKTRGQQVTLRCSPKSGHDTVSWYQQALGQGPQFIFQYYEEEERQRGNFPDRFSGHQFPNYSSELNVNALLLGDSALYLCASSLTPPYEQYFGPGTRLTVT.

This clonotype was seen only a few times. The chain carries TRBV5-1 and TRBJ2-7; TRBD2 aligns across 8 bases. This CDR3 is built from 14 residues. Germline V CDR1 and CDR2: SGHRS, YFSETQ. V lost 3 bases, J lost 3 bases, and 5 bases stayed unmatched. CDR3: CASSYSGGDYEQYF. DNA of the CDR3: TGCGCCAGCAGCTATTCGGGAGGGGACTACGAGCAGTACTTC. Using reference TRBV5-1 and TRBJ2-7 for the parts outside the CDR3, the full variable domain is KAGVTQTPRYLIKTRGQQVTLSCSPISGHRSVSWYQQTPGQGLQFLFEYFSETQRNKGNFPGRFSGRQFSNSRSEMNVSTLELGDSALYLCASSYSGGDYEQYFGPGTRLTVT.

The V call is TRBV29-1, the J call TRBJ2-7; D unclear. Trimming took 5 bases from V and 0 from J, leaving 5 bases between them. The CDR3 is 11 amino acids. CDR1 is SQVTM, CDR2 ANQGSEA, per germline. In DNA form, the CDR3 reads TGCAGCGTTTTAGGCTCCTACGAGCAGTACTTC. It specifies CSVLGSYEQYF.

V is TRBV3-1 and J is TRBJ1-2; D not certain. V lost 1 base to trimming and J lost 4 bases, with 4 bases between them. The CDR3 runs 12 residues. Germline V gives CDR1 LGHDT, CDR2 YNNKEL (reference sequence). Here the CDR3 DNA reads TGTGCCAGCAGCCAAGTTAGCTATGGCTACACCTTC. This codes for CASSQVSYGYTF.

This rearrangement joins TRBV10-3 to TRBJ2-5; D may be TRBD1 or TRBD2 (6 bases each). Per germline, CDR1 ENHRY and CDR2 SYGVKD. This CDR3 has 13 amino acids. Trimming stripped 7 bases from V and 4 bases from J, with 13 bases between. CDR3 coding DNA: TGTGCCATCAAGGAACAGGGAGGAGAGACCCAGTACTTC. It is translated as CAIKEQGGETQYF.

The chain couples TRBV20-1 to TRBJ2-5, with D hard to call. The CDR3 has 11 residues. The V end lost 3 bases, the J end lost 4 bases, and 6 bases lay between the germline ends. Germline V gene data show CDR1 as DFQATT and CDR2 as SNEGSKA (reference sequence). CDR3: CSARNIETQYF. The CDR3 DNA follows: TGCAGTGCTAGGAATATAGAGACCCAGTACTTC.

The genes are TRBV4-1 and TRBJ2-1, with TRBD2 matching over 10 bases. The CDR3 loop spans 15 amino acids. After removal of 2 bases from V and 4 bases from J, the junction contained 2 bases not matched to a gene. In germline, CDR1 is MGHRA, CDR2 YSYEKL. CDR3 sequence (DNA): TGCGCCAGCAGCCAACTAGCGGGGGCTTACAATGAGCAGTTCTTC. This gives the protein CASSQLAGAYNEQFF.

The chain uses TRBV5-1 and TRBJ1-4; no firm D call. Deletions cut 5 bases from V and 5 bases from J, with 16 bases between. Germline CDR1 is SGHRS and CDR2 is YFSETQ. The CDR3 is 15 residues long. CDR3 sequence reads: CASSSGGRSNEKLFF. In DNA form, the CDR3 reads TGCGCCAGCAGTTCTGGAGGGCGGTCGAATGAAAAACTGTTTTTT.

This chain connects TRBV7-3 to TRBJ1-2; TRBD1 aligns across 11 bases. CDR1 and CDR2 from the germline V gene are SGHTA and FQGTGA. The CDR3 consists of 15 residues. The junction had 8 bases not matched to a gene; V was cut back by 5 bases and J by 6 bases. The CDR3 loop is CASSRDRGNGNGYTF. The DNA of the CDR3 is TGTGCCAGCAGCCGGGACAGGGGGAATGGCAATGGCTACACCTTC.

The chain has TRBV3-1 and TRBJ1-1, with D perhaps matching TRBD1 (5 bases). V lost 4 bases, J lost 5 bases, and 17 bases lay in between. From germline, CDR1 is LGHDT and CDR2 YNNKEL (reference sequence). The CDR3 totals 15 residues. CDR3: CASSPQGRRATEAFF. The CDR3 DNA reads TGTGCCAGCAGCCCTCAGGGTCGACGAGCTACTGAAGCTTTCTTT.

The chain is built from TRBV7-2 and TRBJ1-2; a weak D match, TRBD1 (5 bases). The ends were cut back, 5 bases at V and 2 bases at J, with 15 bases in the middle. Germline V gene lookup returns CDR1 SGHTA and CDR2 FQGNSA. This CDR3 region has 15 residues. The chain's CDR3 is CASSPIRGINYGYTF. The DNA of the CDR3 is TGTGCCAGCAGCCCTATACGGGGGATCAACTATGGCTACACCTTC.

The V and J genes are TRBV12-5 and TRBJ1-6; D not certain. Germline assignment: CDR1 LGHNT and CDR2 FRNRAP. This CDR3 has 17 residues. V shed 0 bases and J shed 7 bases, with 16 bases lying between them. CDR3 amino acids: CASGLVIRGRMNSPLHF. CDR3 DNA: TGTGCTAGTGGTTTGGTAATACGAGGCCGCATGAATTCACCCCTCCACTTT.

This chain joins TRBV20-1 and TRBJ2-7; 10 nucleotides match TRBD1. CDR3 size: 15 residues. Germline CDR1 and CDR2: DFQATT and SNEGSKA (reference sequence). V gave up 0 bases and J gave up 5 bases; unmatched junction bases: 7. CDR3 in amino acids: CSARDLGQGSHEQYF. The CDR3 DNA sequence: TGCAGTGCTAGAGATTTGGGACAGGGGAGCCACGAGCAGTACTTC.